The source of this T cell receptor (beta chain) is a study of vaccination effects on CD4 cells after COVID-19. A 10-day culture period preceded the isolation of CD4+ T cells. Deletions cut 1 base from V and 0 bases from J, with 8 bases between. CDR3 length equals 14 residues. Germline V CDR1 and CDR2: SGHNT, YYREEE (reference sequence). Clones were read by immunoSEQ multiplex PCR, and TCRdb kept only the in-frame ones, dropping some. The table shows more than 45,000 clones, with 76% occurring only once. Details on this clone: Its antigen is as yet unknown.

This rearrangement joins TRBV5-4 to TRBJ2-7; D gene uncertain. This receptor was identified in a human donor who had a prior SARS-CoV-2 infection. The material sequenced was CD4+ T cells from PBMCs cultured without peptide, taken before COVID-19 vaccination. The CDR3 DNA reads TGTGCCAGCAGCTTGTGGACGGGCTCCTACGAGCAGTACTTC. Translated: CASSLWTGSYEQYF.